Listed below are T cell receptor beta chains from one sample, sequenced in a study of cytomegalovirus exposure and HLA in healthy donors. Profiled with immunoSEQ multiplex PCR; TCRdb holds only in-frame clones, not every one. The sample has 150,000 to 200,000 clones, 80% seen once. The sample taken for sequencing was PBMCs. All receptors come from a woman aged 30 to 39 in good health and CMV-seronegative. Both conserved end residues are part of each CDR3. A D gene is named only where the DNA matches it firmly. Not all rows give a size; the values are once, few, many and, for expanded clones, a class.

D	V	J	size	CDR3	DNA
-	TRBV6-5	TRBJ1-2	-	CASSYSIGFPGGYTF	TGTGCCAGCAGTTACTCGATCGGTTTTCCTGGTGGCTACACCTTC
TRBD1	TRBV7-2	TRBJ1-2	-	CASSTHEGQGAKGYTF	TGTGCCAGCAGCACCCACGAGGGACAGGGGGCGAAAGGCTACACCTTC
-	TRBV11-2	TRBJ2-2	-	CASSLGSGSNTGELFF	TGTGCCAGCAGCTTAGGATCAGGGTCGAACACCGGGGAGCTGTTTTTT
-	TRBV7-3	TRBJ1-1	once	CASSLFPRANTEAFF	TGTGCCAGCAGCTTATTCCCCAGGGCGAACACTGAAGCTTTCTTT
-	TRBV4-1	TRBJ1-1	-	CASSQAGDPREAFF	TGCGCCAGCAGCCAAGCAGGGGATCCCAGAGAAGCTTTCTTT
TRBD2	TRBV10-3	TRBJ2-1	-	CAISTSGGYNEQFF	TGTGCCATCTCGACTAGCGGGGGATACAATGAGCAGTTCTTC
-	TRBV28	TRBJ1-2	-	CASSLPGGAPLYGYTF	TGTGCCAGCAGTTTACCTGGGGGGGCCCCCCTGTATGGCTACACCTTC
-	TRBV30	TRBJ1-2	-	CAWKMTRPGYTF	TGTGCCTGGAAAATGACAAGGCCCGGCTACACCTTC
-	TRBV19	TRBJ1-1	-	CASSIVPQGWMKAFF	TGTGCCAGTAGTATAGTGCCCCAGGGTTGGATGAAAGCTTTCTTT
-	TRBV5-1	TRBJ1-4	-	CASSARGDEKLFF	TGCGCCAGCAGCGCCAGGGGAGATGAAAAACTGTTTTTT
-	TRBV11-2	TRBJ1-3	-	CASSRDTYSGNTIYF	TGTGCCAGCAGCCGGGACACCTACTCTGGAAACACCATATATTTT
TRBD1	TRBV7-3	TRBJ2-2	-	CASSLTGLGGELFF	TGTGCCAGCAGCTTGACAGGGCTTGGCGGGGAGCTGTTTTTT